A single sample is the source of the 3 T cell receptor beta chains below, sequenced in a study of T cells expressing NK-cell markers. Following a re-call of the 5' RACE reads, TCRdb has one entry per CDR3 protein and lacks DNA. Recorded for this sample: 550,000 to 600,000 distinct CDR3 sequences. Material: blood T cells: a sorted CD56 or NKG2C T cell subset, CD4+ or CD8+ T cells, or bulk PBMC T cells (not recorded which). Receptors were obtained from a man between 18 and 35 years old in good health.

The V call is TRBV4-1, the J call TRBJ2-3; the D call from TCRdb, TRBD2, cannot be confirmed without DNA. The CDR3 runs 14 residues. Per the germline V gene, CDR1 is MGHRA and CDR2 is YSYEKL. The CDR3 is CASTFGLAGDTQYF.

The CDR3 reads CASSFPTSGGTDTQYF. The V gene is TRBV12-3 or TRBV12-4, the J gene TRBJ2-3; TCRdb designates TRBD2, a call that cannot be tested without DNA. The CDR3 consists of 16 residues.

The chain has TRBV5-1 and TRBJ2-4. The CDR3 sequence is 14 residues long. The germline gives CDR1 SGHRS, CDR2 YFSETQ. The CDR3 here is CASSLTLAKNIQYF.